This T cell receptor (beta chain) was captured in a study of blood T cell repertoires in COVID-19. The overall study: Sites in the United States, Italy and Spain provided acute and convalescent COVID-19 samples. From T cells, B-cell-depleted T cells, or PBMCs came the material, which was cDNA or gDNA.

Turning to this clone: Other DNA sequences in this specimen translate into the identical CDR3.

The CDR3 runs to 16 residues. Per the original data handling: Estimated nucleated cell counts came from reference gene primer amplification. Assay: immunoSEQ multiplex PCR; the TCRdb copy retains only in-frame clones and omits some. The V and J calls and clone size come from that table; D and trimming were worked out from the DNA. The data show about 480,000 clones, approximately 90% seen once. The specimen sequenced was PBMCs or T cells enriched from blood (not recorded which). The V and J genes are TRBV21-1 and TRBJ1-2; the D call TRBD1 from the table was never checked on the DNA. TRBV21-1 is described as a pseudogene. This receptor was identified in a woman aged 40 to 55 who had recovered from COVID-19. CDR3 amino acids: CASSKARDRGNYGYTF. CDR3 nucleotides: TGTGCCAGCAGCAAAGCGCGGGACAGGGGGAACTATGGCTACACCTTC.